This T cell receptor beta chain was sequenced in a study of cytomegalovirus exposure and HLA in healthy donors. Regarding this clone: Its antigen is not identified.

Study conclusions and caveats: Cytomegalovirus status, reportedly, was diagnosed with high specificity and sensitivity by the classifier. Among TCR sequences, most were rare, though some public TCRs appeared in many donors.

Germline CDR1 and CDR2: MNHEY and SMNVEV (reference sequence). The CDR3 sequence is 16 residues long. It was with 60 Vbeta and 13 Jbeta primers that the PCR ran. In the authors' workflow: Among the unique TCR beta chains that a later analysis counted, about 81 million in all, about 12 million were shared. The repertoire was sequenced with immunoSEQ multiplex PCR; TCRdb's copy has only in-frame clones and lacks some. V and J calls and clone size are given by that table; D and trimming were obtained from the DNA. The sample has 150,000 to 190,000 clones; 85% are singletons. Sequencing was carried out using PBMCs. V and J are TRBV27 and TRBJ2-5, with 10 bases fitting TRBD2. The J call may be faulty, since TRBJ2-7 better matches the DNA end. This clonotype originated in a woman aged 18 to 35 in good health and CMV-seronegative. The CDR3 region is CASSLRGLAGVYEQYF. DNA for the CDR3: TGTGCCAGCAGTTTACGTGGGCTAGCGGGGGTATACGAGCAGTACTTC.